The 20 T cell receptor beta chains given below trace back to one sample, sequenced in a study of T cell responses to AZD1222 COVID-19 vaccine. TCRdb keeps only in-frame clones here, not all; method: immunoSEQ multiplex PCR. The sample yields under 110,000 clones, less than 95% seen once. The sequencing here drew on peripheral blood, taken 28 days after the second AZD1222 dose. These receptors originate from an adult who received the AZD1222 COVID-19 vaccine.

V gene TRBV6-2 or TRBV6-3 combines with J gene TRBJ1-2; 7 nucleotides agree with TRBD1. In germline, CDR1 is MNHEY, CDR2 SVGEGT. CDR3 size: 15 residues. V dropped 2 bases and J dropped 2; count of bases not matched to a gene: 5. The CDR3, as DNA: TGTGCCAGCAGTTACCGATTGACAGGGAACTATGGCTACACCTTC. Protein product: CASSYRLTGNYGYTF.

The V call is TRBV4-3, the J call TRBJ1-1; D perhaps matches TRBD1 (6 bases). Trimming cost V 4 bases and J 3 bases, with 12 bases left between them. The CDR3 has 14 amino acids. Germline assignment: CDR1 LGHNA and CDR2 YSLEER. The CDR3 DNA is TGCGCCAGCAGCCGAACCCAGGGGTACACTGAAGCTTTCTTT. It translates to CASSRTQGYTEAFF.

The chain has TRBV10-3 and TRBJ2-7; 14 bases are a match to TRBD2. The CDR3 has 15 amino acids. V trimming: 6 bases; J trimming: 4 bases; junction bases outside the gene matches: 5. CDR1 ENHRY and CDR2 SYGVKD come from the germline V gene. DNA for the CDR3: TGTGCCATCAGCCCCGGGACTAGCGGGGGATACGAGCAGTACTTC. Its protein is CAISPGTSGGYEQYF.

The rearrangement uses TRBV6-6 and TRBJ1-4, with 7 nucleotides matching TRBD1. This CDR3 region has 16 residues. The ends lost 8 bases at V and 7 bases at J; junction bases unmatched: 16. Germline assignment: CDR1 MNHNY and CDR2 SVGAGI (reference sequence). The CDR3 DNA sequence: TGTGCCAGCGTTCGGCGGACAGGAAGCGCCGTTGAAAAACTGTTTTTT. Protein: CASVRRTGSAVEKLFF.

The chain uses TRBV18 and TRBJ1-5; 9 nucleotides align to TRBD1. The CDR3 spans 13 residues. Looked up from germline, CDR1 is KGHSH and CDR2 is LQKENI. The V segment lost 2 bases and the J segment 10 bases; nucleotides outside the gene matches: 3. This CDR3 is CASSPDRGAPQHF. Written as DNA, the CDR3 is TGTGCCAGCTCACCAGACAGGGGGGCTCCCCAGCATTTT.

The chain has TRBV29-1 and TRBJ1-1; possibly TRBD1 for D (5 bases). Germline V gene sequence: CDR1 SQVTM, CDR2 ANQGSEA. The CDR3 loop spans 14 amino acids. V was shortened by 6 bases and J by 4 bases, with 18 bases between the two germline ends. CDR3 sequence: CSVQILGGTTEAFF. In DNA, the CDR3 is TGCAGCGTCCAAATACTGGGGGGGACCACTGAAGCTTTCTTT.

The chain carries TRBV6-5 and TRBJ2-7; 10 nucleotides align to TRBD1. J was trimmed by 2 bases and V by 2 bases; bases with no gene match: 6. The CDR3 length is 16 residues. Looked up from germline, CDR1 is MNHEY and CDR2 is SVGAGI. The CDR3 sequence is CASSYQGQGWAYEQYF. The CDR3 region has the DNA TGTGCCAGCAGTTACCAGGGACAGGGGTGGGCCTACGAGCAGTACTTC.

This clone was detected only once. V and J are TRBV5-4 and TRBJ1-1, with D possibly being TRBD1 (6 bases). CDR1 and CDR2 from the germline V gene are SGHNT and YYREEE (reference sequence). This CDR3 is built from 15 residues. Trimming took 2 bases from V and 1 from J, leaving 12 bases between them. The CDR3 sequence: CASSLKGGKNTEAFF. The CDR3 DNA follows: TGTGCCAGCAGCTTAAAGGGGGGCAAGAACACTGAAGCTTTCTTT.

The gene calls are TRBV7-9 and TRBJ1-2, with TRBD1 matching 7 bases. J lost 3 bases, V lost 3 bases, and 1 base had no gene match. This CDR3 comprises 13 residues. CDR1 is SEHNR and CDR2 is FQNEAQ in the germline V gene (reference sequence). The CDR3 loop reads CASSFGTDYGYTF. The CDR3 nucleotides read TGTGCCAGCAGCTTTGGGACAGACTATGGCTACACCTTC.

This rearrangement joins TRBV2 to TRBJ1-2; unclear D gene. The CDR3 covers 13 residues. Between the trimmed V and J ends, which lost 2 bases and 3 bases, there was a span of 7 bases. Germline V lookup: CDR1 SNHLY, CDR2 FYNNEI. The CDR3 region is CASSEQIYYGYTF. CDR3 nucleotides: TGTGCCAGCAGTGAACAGATTTACTATGGCTACACCTTC.

J is TRBJ1-4 and V is TRBV9; D is perhaps TRBD1 (5 bases). V dropped 3 bases and J dropped 7 bases, with 10 bases sitting between them. This CDR3 spans 13 amino acids. The V gene's germline CDR1 is SGDLS and CDR2 YYNGEE. CDR3: CASSDGTGEKLFF. In DNA form, the CDR3 reads TGTGCCAGCAGCGACGGGACGGGTGAAAAACTGTTTTTT.

This clone has just a few counts. Other DNA sequences in this specimen translate into the identical CDR3. V and J are TRBV5-5 and TRBJ2-2; D is uncertain. Per the germline V gene, CDR1 is SGHKS and CDR2 is YYEKEE (reference sequence). With 2 bases removed from V and 13 bases from J, the gap between germline ends came to 18 bases. This CDR3 comprises 14 residues. The CDR3: CASSLDLVSTMLFF. In nucleotides, the CDR3 is TGTGCCAGCAGCTTAGATTTGGTGTCAACCATGCTGTTTTTT.

The V call is TRBV11-2, the J call TRBJ2-7; D is unresolved. Trimming shortened V by 1 base and J by 1 base, and 5 bases separated the two germline ends. The CDR3 spans 13 residues. Per germline, CDR1 SGHAT and CDR2 FQNNGV. The DNA of the CDR3 is TGTGCCAGCAGCTTAGGAGATTCCTACGAGCAGTACTTC. This translates into CASSLGDSYEQYF.

This chain uses TRBV4-1 with TRBJ1-2; 10 bases are a match to TRBD1. Germline V CDR1 and CDR2: MGHRA, YSYEKL. V lost 3 bases, J lost 3 bases, and 1 base stayed unmatched. There are 14 residues in the CDR3. The CDR3 DNA follows: TGCGCCAGCAGCCACGGACAGGGGGACTATGGCTACACCTTC. This encodes CASSHGQGDYGYTF.

The chain is built from TRBV7-3 and TRBJ1-2; D may be TRBD1 (5 bases). With 6 bases removed from V and 1 base from J, the gap between germline ends came to 15 bases. Germline assignment: CDR1 SGHTA and CDR2 FQGTGA. This CDR3 region has 15 residues. CDR3 nucleotide sequence: TGTGCCAGCAGACGGATGACAGCTGATAACTATGGCTACACCTTC. This sequence encodes CASRRMTADNYGYTF.

The rearrangement links TRBV4-3 to TRBJ1-5, with D possibly matching TRBD1 (5 bases). CDR1 is LGHNA, CDR2 YSLEER, per germline. Trimming stripped 4 bases from V and 2 bases from J, with 9 bases between. The length of the CDR3 is 14 residues. The CDR3, as DNA: TGCGCCAGCAGCCGGGACGGCGGCAATCAGCCCCAGCATTTT. Its translation: CASSRDGGNQPQHF.

In regard to this clone: No DNA is shown, since the ends of the CDR3 on it are uncertain; the CDR3 is the one TCRdb lists. The CDR3 here is CASSPTGWFGPGGNSGNTIYF. This rearrangement joins TRBV6-6 to TRBJ1-3; the table gives TRBD1 as D, unverified against the DNA. The CDR3 length equals 21 residues, ends included. Germline V gene lookup returns CDR1 MNHNY and CDR2 SVGAGI (reference sequence).

This clone appeared once. The CDR3 protein is CASSDSARGGGKYEQYF. The CDR3 nucleotides read TGTGCCAGCAGTGATTCGGCCCGGGGCGGGGGAAAGTACGAGCAGTACTTC. J is TRBJ2-7 and V is TRBV2; 7 nucleotides line up with TRBD2. This CDR3 region has 17 residues. Germline V gene lookup returns CDR1 SNHLY and CDR2 FYNNEI. V was clipped by 3 bases and J by 4 bases; unmatched bases: 15.

This chain connects TRBV11-2 to TRBJ2-7, with 9 bases matching TRBD1. The germline CDR1 and CDR2 sequences are SGHAT and FQNNGV. This CDR3 region has 14 residues. Losses at the gene ends were 6 bases for V and 3 bases for J; bases not matched to a gene: 6. CDR3 sequence: CASRDDRGYYEQYF. The CDR3 DNA sequence: TGTGCCAGCAGGGACGACAGGGGGTACTACGAGCAGTACTTC.

The chain joins TRBV7-6 to TRBJ2-7; possible D gene TRBD2, 8 bases. Trimming shortened V by 4 bases and J by 7 bases, and 26 bases separated the two germline ends. In germline, CDR1 is SGHVS, CDR2 FNYEAQ. The CDR3 totals 17 residues. The CDR3 sequence is CASSSYPPGGGAREQYF. The CDR3 nucleotides read TGTGCCAGCAGCTCTTACCCCCCGGGAGGGGGCGCAAGGGAGCAGTACTTC.